This T cell receptor beta chain was documented in a study of shared clonotypes between healthy human individuals. In the study overall: Two women and three men aged 18 to 49 served as donors.

TCRdb's copy holds only in-frame clones and misses some; the assay was immunoSEQ multiplex PCR. This sample carries 1.6 million or so clones, roughly 95% of them seen once, and the ten largest clones take about 1.2%. With respect to this clone: The target antigen is unknown.

Germline CDR1 and CDR2: KGHSH and LQKENI. The CDR3 loop spans 16 amino acids. Trimming removed 2 bases at V and 6 bases at J, with 18 bases between. Whole-study results and caveats: Rarefaction analysis demonstrated incomplete sorted-subset sequencing notwithstanding large depth.

The TCR was taken from a man aged 30 to 39 in good health. The V call is TRBV18, the J call TRBJ2-3; D is tentatively TRBD1 or TRBD2 (6 bases each). The specimen was naive CD4+ T cells sorted from blood. Indicated subset: CD45RA+ positively selected. Here the CDR3 DNA reads TGTGCCAGCTCACCATTAAGCGGAGGGGGAGCGGATACGCAGTATTTT. Protein product: CASSPLSGGGADTQYF.